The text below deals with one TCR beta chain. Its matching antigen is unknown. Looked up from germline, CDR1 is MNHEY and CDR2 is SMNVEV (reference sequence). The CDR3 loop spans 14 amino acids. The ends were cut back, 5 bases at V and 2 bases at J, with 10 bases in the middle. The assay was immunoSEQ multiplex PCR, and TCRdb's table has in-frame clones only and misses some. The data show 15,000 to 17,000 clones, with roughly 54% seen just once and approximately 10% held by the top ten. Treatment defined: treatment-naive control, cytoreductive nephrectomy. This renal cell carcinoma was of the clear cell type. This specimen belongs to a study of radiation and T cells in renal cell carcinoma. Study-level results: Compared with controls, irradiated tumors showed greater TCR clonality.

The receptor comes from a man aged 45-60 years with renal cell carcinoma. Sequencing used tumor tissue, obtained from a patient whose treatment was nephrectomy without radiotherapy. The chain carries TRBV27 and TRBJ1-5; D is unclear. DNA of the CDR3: TGTGCCAGCAGTCCCCGGGTTGGCAATCAGCCCCAGCATTTT. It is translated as CASSPRVGNQPQHF.